One TCR beta chain is described in this entry. Its antigen is unknown. The input lacks base qualities; no much larger clone sits a single base away. The treatment or condition label for this specimen denotes: oral pan-JAK inhibitor, 5-10 mg twice daily. Lesional scalp punch biopsies and peripheral blood were obtained from alopecia areata patients. After PBMCs were isolated by density centrifugation and stained for CD3, CD4 and CD8, a FACSAria was used to sort CD4+ and CD8+ T cells. These data belong to a study of CD8+ T cells in alopecia areata (dated by TCRdb to 2016 to 2019). In the study overall: The treated patients, all with moderate-to-severe alopecia areata, were enrolled in an open-label pilot trial of oral tofacitinib given at 5 to 10 mg twice daily. Tofacitinib was administered for 6 to 18 months, and 6 months of follow-up off drug were then conducted to assess delayed response and recurrence. For the treated patients, the SALT score, which quantifies what percentage of scalp surface area is affected, served as the measure of disease severity. High-throughput TCRbeta sequencing was used to examine T cell clonal expansion in alopecia areata in both the C3H/HeJ mouse model and human patients. Scalp tissue and sorted CD4+ and CD8+ peripheral blood T cells from patchy and totalis/universalis alopecia areata patients and from healthy controls were covered by human TCRbeta sequencing. Biopsies were taken from tofacitinib-treated patients at baseline and at 4 and 24 weeks of treatment, and a later scalp biopsy was taken in several of the tofacitinib-treated patients. Clonality in the scalp was compared among normal scalp (n=4), patchy alopecia areata scalp (n=8), and alopecia totalis/universalis scalp (n=8). RNA was obtained with the PAXgene miRNA kit for fixed scalp, the miRNeasy kit for PBMCs, and the RNeasy kit for mouse skin. Amplification of TCRbeta CDR3 regions was done by immunoSEQ multiplex PCR using 35 Vbeta forward primers and 13 Jbeta reverse primers.

Study-wide conclusions, independent of this receptor: Because the treated cohort was small and had just a single nonresponder, larger studies are needed to establish links between baseline CD8+ expansion and response. With tofacitinib, both scalp clonality and the number of expanded CD8+ clones among the top 100 scalp clones went down significantly. Compared with mice, TCR sequences shared between patients were less clear, possibly partly because of HLA diversity across the patient population. During tofacitinib treatment, many expanded lesional clones remained in scalp and blood, and this persistence may partly explain relapse after treatment is stopped. Resident alphabeta T cells in normal human skin are also sequenced, complicating scalp TCR repertoire analysis, unlike mouse skin dominated by gammadelta T cells. Compared with normal scalp, lesional scalp had higher clonality and more expanded CD8+ clones, particularly in alopecia totalis/universalis, a pattern that suggests antigenic drive.

Looking up the germline V gene yields CDR1 SGHTA and CDR2 FQGTGA. The CDR3 measures 14 amino acids from cysteine to phenylalanine. Only CDR3 DNA is held: 42 bases, read in frame from base 1. Cut back by 4 bases and 4 bases, the V and J ends lie 13 bases apart. Receptor libraries were prepared by the immunoSEQ multiplex PCR assay. To provide template for TCR sequencing, every sample had RNA extracted and reverse transcribed into cDNA. SuperScript III was used to make first-strand cDNA, primed with a 2:1 mix of oligo-dT and random hexamers. Amplification bias was assessed with a synthetic immune receptor repertoire, and residual bias was removed computationally. As for how the authors treated the data: Raw reads were preprocessed to remove errors, and CDR3 was defined according to IMGT conventions as the region from the conserved cysteine to phenylalanine. Clonality was calculated as 1 minus Shannon entropy normalized by log2 of the number of productive unique TCRs. Whether scalp clones were CD4 or CD8 was inferred by matching scalp TCRbeta sequences against CD4 and CD8 repertoires sorted from blood. The source is immuneACCESS, and TCRdb retained only in-frame sequences with V and J called. Part of the clones is not carried over; for the studies checked, unresolved V genes explain less than half of this, and the remainder is unexplained. V and J calls and clone size are given by that table; D and trimming were obtained from the DNA. This sample holds over 250,000 clones; roughly 60% were observed only once. The top ten clonotypes cover about 0.89% of the sample.

The specimen comprised CD4+ T cells sorted from blood, sampled at roughly week 53, from a patient treated with tofacitinib. The rearrangement combines TRBV7-3 with TRBJ1-1; the D gene cannot be named for sure. The source of this sequence is a human donor with alopecia areata. The nucleotides are TGTGCCAGCAGCTCAGGCCGCGGTTCCACTGAAGCTTTCTTT. It is translated as CASSSGRGSTEAFF.